This T cell receptor (beta chain) was retrieved from a study of control samples from healthy donors and cancer patients. CDR1 and CDR2 (germline): LGHNA, YNFKEQ. The CDR3 is 15 amino acids. V was pared by 1 base and J by 5 bases, with 4 bases of the junction left unmatched. TCRdb's copy holds only in-frame clones and misses some; the assay was immunoSEQ multiplex PCR. Of about 180,000 clones in the sample, about 92% were seen once. The chain employs TRBV4-2 and TRBJ1-4; the match to TRBD1 covers 7 bases. Sequencing was performed on blood. The sequence was collected from a man under 40 in good health. CDR3 nucleotides: TGTGCCAGCAGCCAAGCGTTGGGACAGAATGAAAAACTGTTTTTT. This codes for CASSQALGQNEKLFF.